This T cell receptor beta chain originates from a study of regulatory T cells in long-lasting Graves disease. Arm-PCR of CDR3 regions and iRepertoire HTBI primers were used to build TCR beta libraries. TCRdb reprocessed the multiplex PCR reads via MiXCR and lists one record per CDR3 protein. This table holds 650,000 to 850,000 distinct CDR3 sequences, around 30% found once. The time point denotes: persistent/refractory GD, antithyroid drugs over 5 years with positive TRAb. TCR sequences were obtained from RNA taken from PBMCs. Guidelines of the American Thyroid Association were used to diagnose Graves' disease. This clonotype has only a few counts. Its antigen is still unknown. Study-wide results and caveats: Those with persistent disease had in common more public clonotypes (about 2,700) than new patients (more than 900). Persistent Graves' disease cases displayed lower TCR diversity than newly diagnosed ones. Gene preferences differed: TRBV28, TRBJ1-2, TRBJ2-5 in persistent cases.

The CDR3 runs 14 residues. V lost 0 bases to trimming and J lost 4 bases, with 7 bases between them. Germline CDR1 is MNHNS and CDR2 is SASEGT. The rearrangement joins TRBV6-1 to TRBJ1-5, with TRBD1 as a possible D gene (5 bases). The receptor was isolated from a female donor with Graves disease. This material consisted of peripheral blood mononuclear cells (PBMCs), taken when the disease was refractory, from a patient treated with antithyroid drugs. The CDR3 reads CASSEARGNQPQHF. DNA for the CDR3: TGTGCCAGCAGTGAAGCGAGGGGTAATCAGCCCCAGCATTTT.